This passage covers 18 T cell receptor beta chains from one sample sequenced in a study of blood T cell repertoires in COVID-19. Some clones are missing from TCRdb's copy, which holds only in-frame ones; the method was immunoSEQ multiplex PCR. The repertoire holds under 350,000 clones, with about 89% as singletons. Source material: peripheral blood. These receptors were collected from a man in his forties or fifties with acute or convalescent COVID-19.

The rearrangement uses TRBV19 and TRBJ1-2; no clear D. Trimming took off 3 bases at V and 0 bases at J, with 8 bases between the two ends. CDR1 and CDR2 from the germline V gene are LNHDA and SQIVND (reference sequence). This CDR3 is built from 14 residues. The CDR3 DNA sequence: TGTGCCAGTAGTATGGCTAGCGCTAACTATGGCTACACCTTC. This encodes CASSMASANYGYTF.

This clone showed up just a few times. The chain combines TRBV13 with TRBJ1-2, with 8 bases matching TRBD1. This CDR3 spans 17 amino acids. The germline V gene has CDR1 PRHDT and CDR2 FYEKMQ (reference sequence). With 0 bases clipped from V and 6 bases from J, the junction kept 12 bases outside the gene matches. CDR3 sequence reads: CASSLGLGVRGQNGYTF. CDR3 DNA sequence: TGTGCCAGCAGCTTAGGCCTGGGGGTCAGGGGGCAGAATGGCTACACCTTC.

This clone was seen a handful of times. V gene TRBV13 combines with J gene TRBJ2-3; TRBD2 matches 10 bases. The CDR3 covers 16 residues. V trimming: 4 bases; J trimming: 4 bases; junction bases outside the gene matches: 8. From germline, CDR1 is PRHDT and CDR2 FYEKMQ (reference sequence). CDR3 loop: CASSSISGGASDTQYF. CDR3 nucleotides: TGTGCCAGCAGCTCAATCAGCGGGGGGGCCTCAGATACGCAGTATTTT.

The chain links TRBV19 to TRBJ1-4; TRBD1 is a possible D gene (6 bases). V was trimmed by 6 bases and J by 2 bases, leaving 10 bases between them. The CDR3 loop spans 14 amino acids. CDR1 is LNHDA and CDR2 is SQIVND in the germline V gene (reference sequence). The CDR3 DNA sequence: TGTGCCAGTAGACACAGGGTGACTAATGAAAAACTGTTTTTT. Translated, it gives CASRHRVTNEKLFF.

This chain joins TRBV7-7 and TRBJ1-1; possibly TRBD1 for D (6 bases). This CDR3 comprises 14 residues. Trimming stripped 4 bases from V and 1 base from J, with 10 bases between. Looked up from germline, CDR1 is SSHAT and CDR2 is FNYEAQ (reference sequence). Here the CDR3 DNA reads TGTGCCAGCAGCTCAGGACAGACGAACACTGAAGCTTTCTTT. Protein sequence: CASSSGQTNTEAFF.

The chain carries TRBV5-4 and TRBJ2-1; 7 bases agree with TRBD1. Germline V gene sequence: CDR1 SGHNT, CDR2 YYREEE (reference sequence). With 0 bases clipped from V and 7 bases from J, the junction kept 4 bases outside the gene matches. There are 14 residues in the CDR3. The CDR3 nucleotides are TGTGCCAGCAGCTTGGCCGACAGGGCGAATGAGCAGTTCTTC. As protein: CASSLADRANEQFF. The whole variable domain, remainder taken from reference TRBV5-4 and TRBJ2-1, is ETGVTQSPTHLIKTRGQQVTLRCSSQSGHNTVSWYQQALGQGPQFIFQYYREEENGRGNFPPRFSGLQFPNYSSELNVNALELDDSALYLCASSLADRANEQFFGPGTRLTVL.

CDR3 region: CAISGQGADEQYF. The DNA of the CDR3 is TGTGCCATCAGTGGACAGGGGGCAGACGAGCAGTACTTC. This chain uses TRBV10-3 with TRBJ2-7; the match to TRBD1 covers 10 bases. The CDR3 runs 13 residues. The V gene end was trimmed by 4 bases and the J gene end by 5 bases; junction bases not matched to a gene: 2. The germline V gene encodes CDR1 ENHRY and CDR2 SYGVKD.

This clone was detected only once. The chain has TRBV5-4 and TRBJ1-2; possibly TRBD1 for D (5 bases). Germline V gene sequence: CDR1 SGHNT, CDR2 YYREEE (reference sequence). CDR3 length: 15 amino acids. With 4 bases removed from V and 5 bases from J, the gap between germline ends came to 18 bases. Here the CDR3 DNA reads TGTGCCAGCAGCCCGGGCGGGGGGGATGGGTATGGCTACACCTTC. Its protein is CASSPGGGDGYGYTF.

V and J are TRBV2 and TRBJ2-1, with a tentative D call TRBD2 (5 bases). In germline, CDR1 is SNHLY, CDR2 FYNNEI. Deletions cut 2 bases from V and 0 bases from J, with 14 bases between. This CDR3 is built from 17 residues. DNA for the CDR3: TGTGCCAGCAGTGAACCCCTAGCCCTGAGCTCCTACAATGAGCAGTTCTTC. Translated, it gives CASSEPLALSSYNEQFF.

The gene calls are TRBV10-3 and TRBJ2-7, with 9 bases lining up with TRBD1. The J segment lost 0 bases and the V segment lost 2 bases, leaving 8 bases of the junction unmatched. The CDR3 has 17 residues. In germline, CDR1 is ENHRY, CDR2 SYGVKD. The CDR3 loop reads CAISENSPGQGSYEQYF. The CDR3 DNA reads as TGTGCCATCAGTGAGAATTCGCCGGGACAGGGCTCCTACGAGCAGTACTTC.

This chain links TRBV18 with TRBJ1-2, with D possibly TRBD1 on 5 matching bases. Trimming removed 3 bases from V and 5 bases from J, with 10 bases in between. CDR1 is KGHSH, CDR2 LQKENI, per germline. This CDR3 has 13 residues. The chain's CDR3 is CASSPPGLYGYTF. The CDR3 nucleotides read TGTGCCAGCTCACCCCCAGGGCTTTATGGCTACACCTTC.

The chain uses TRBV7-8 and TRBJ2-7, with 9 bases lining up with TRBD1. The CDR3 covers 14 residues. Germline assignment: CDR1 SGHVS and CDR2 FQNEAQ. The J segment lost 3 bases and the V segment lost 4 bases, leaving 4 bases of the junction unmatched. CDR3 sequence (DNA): TGTGCCAGCAGCTCTTCGGGACAGGGCTACGAGCAGTACTTC. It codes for CASSSSGQGYEQYF.

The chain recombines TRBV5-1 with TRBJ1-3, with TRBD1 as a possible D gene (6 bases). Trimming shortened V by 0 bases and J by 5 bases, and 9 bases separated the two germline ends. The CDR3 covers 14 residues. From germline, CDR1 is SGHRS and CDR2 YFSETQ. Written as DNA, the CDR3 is TGCGCCAGCAGCTTGGGAGGGGGTCGAAACACCATATATTTT. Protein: CASSLGGGRNTIYF.

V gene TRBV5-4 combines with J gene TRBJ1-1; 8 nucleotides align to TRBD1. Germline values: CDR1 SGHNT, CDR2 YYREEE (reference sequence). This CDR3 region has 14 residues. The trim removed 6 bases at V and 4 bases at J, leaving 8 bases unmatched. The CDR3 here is CASTHQTGGTEAFF. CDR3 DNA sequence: TGTGCCAGCACCCATCAAACAGGGGGCACTGAAGCTTTCTTT.

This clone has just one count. CDR3 sequence: CASSPHSTGNSYNEQFF. For the CDR3, the DNA is TGTGCCAGCAGCCCACATTCGACGGGGAACTCCTACAATGAGCAGTTCTTC. This rearrangement joins TRBV7-3 to TRBJ2-1, with TRBD2 as a possible D gene (5 bases). The V and J ends lost 5 bases and 0 bases respectively, with 17 bases between them. From germline, CDR1 is SGHTA and CDR2 FQGTGA. This CDR3 contains 17 residues.

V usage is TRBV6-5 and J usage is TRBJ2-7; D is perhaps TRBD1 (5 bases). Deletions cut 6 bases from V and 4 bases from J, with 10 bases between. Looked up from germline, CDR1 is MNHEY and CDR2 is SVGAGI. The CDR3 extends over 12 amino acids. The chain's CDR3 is CASSETVYEQYF. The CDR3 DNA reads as TGTGCCAGCAGCGAGACAGTTTACGAGCAGTACTTC.

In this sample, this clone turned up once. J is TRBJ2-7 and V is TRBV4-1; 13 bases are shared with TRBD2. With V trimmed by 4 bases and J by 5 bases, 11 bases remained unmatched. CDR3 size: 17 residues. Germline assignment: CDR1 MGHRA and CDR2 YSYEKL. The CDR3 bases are TGCGCCAGCAGCCGAACCGGGACTAGCGGGGTTGGAGACGAGCAGTACTTC. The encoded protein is CASSRTGTSGVGDEQYF.

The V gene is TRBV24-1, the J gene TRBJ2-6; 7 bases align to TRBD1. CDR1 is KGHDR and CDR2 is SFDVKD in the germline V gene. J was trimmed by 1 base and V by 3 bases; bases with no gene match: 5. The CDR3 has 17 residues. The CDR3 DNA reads TGTGCCACCAGTGATCCTCAGACAGGGTCTGGGGCCAACGTCCTGACTTTC. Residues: CATSDPQTGSGANVLTF.